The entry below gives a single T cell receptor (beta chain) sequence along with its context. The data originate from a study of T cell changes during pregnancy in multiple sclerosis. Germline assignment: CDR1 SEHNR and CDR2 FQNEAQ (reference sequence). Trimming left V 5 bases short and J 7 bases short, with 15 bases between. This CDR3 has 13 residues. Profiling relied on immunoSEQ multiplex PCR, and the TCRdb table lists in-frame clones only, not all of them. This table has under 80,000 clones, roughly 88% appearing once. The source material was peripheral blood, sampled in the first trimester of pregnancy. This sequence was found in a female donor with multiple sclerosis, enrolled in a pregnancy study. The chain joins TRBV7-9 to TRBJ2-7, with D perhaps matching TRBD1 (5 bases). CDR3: CASSGPGLREQYF. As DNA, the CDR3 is TGTGCCAGCAGCGGCCCAGGGTTGAGGGAGCAGTACTTC.